Below, 19 T cell receptor beta chains from the same sample are listed, as sequenced in a study of blood T cell repertoires in COVID-19. Sequencing was performed with immunoSEQ multiplex PCR; in TCRdb, only in-frame clones are kept and a portion is missing. The sample has some 230,000 clones, approximately 83% seen once. The sample was peripheral blood. These receptors were taken from a woman in her forties or fifties with acute or convalescent COVID-19.

The DNA for the CDR3 is TGTGCCAGCAGCGTAGGGAGGGGAACCGAGCAGTACTTC. Translation gives CASSVGRGTEQYF. This chain uses TRBV9 with TRBJ2-7; TRBD2 might be the D (6 bases). The CDR3 contains 13 residues. CDR1 is SGDLS and CDR2 is YYNGEE in the germline V gene. V lost 0 bases and J 6 bases, leaving 10 bases between the germline ends.

The chain couples TRBV28 to TRBJ1-5; D is unclear. V dropped 6 bases and J dropped 6 bases, with 12 bases sitting between them. The germline CDR1 and CDR2 sequences are MDHEN and SYDVKM. The CDR3 extends over 13 amino acids. The CDR3 nucleotides are TGTGCCAGCAGACCCGCAACCGGTCAGCCCCAGCATTTT. Translated: CASRPATGQPQHF. Drawing the rest from reference TRBV28 and TRBJ1-5, the complete variable domain is DVKVTQSSRYLVKRTGEKVFLECVQDMDHENMFWYRQDPGLGLRLIYFSYDVKMKEKGDIPEGYSVSREKKERFSLILESASTNQTSMYLCASRPATGQPQHFGDGTRLSIL.

The CDR3 sequence: CASSWASRGNTGELFF. CDR3 DNA sequence: TGTGCCAGCAGTTGGGCTAGCAGGGGGAACACCGGGGAGCTGTTTTTT. The chain has TRBV6-2 or TRBV6-3 and TRBJ2-2, with TRBD1 as a possible D gene (6 bases). The CDR3 length is 16 residues. The V gene's germline CDR1 is MNHEY and CDR2 SVGEGT. The V end was cut by 4 bases, the J end by 1 base, with 13 bases between.

A few counts support this clone. This chain links TRBV27 with TRBJ1-2, with D possibly TRBD1 on 6 matching bases. The germline V gene has CDR1 MNHEY and CDR2 SMNVEV (reference sequence). This CDR3 is 15 amino acids long. The V end lost 1 base, the J end lost 4 bases, and 13 bases lay between the germline ends. CDR3 amino acids: CASSLLQGTAYGYTF. CDR3 in DNA: TGTGCCAGCAGTTTATTGCAGGGGACGGCCTATGGCTACACCTTC.

The genes are TRBV28 and TRBJ1-2; maybe TRBD1 (5 bases). Germline V gene data show CDR1 as MDHEN and CDR2 as SYDVKM. V was pared by 6 bases and J by 4 bases, with 12 bases between. The CDR3 is made up of 13 amino acids. As DNA, the CDR3 is TGTGCCAGCAGCATAGACAGCACCTATGGCTACACCTTC. It specifies CASSIDSTYGYTF.

This rearrangement joins TRBV2 to TRBJ1-2; 7 nucleotides align to TRBD1. Germline values: CDR1 SNHLY, CDR2 FYNNEI. V lost 0 bases to trimming and J lost 8 bases; unmatched junction nucleotides: 9. This CDR3 comprises 15 residues. In DNA form, the CDR3 reads TGTGCCAGCAGTGAAGCGCTTAGGGGGCGGGAAGGCTACACCTTC. As protein: CASSEALRGREGYTF.

The chain joins TRBV2 to TRBJ2-2; 15 nucleotides line up with TRBD2. Germline V lookup: CDR1 SNHLY, CDR2 FYNNEI. The CDR3 consists of 15 residues. The V gene end was trimmed by 6 bases and the J gene end by 5 bases; junction bases not matched to a gene: 1. CDR3 in amino acids: CASRGLAGGTGELFF. The DNA of the CDR3 is TGTGCCAGCAGGGGACTAGCGGGAGGTACCGGGGAGCTGTTTTTT.

This clone was recorded once. The chain has TRBV25-1 and TRBJ1-3; tentative D call: TRBD1 (5 bases). CDR3 length: 13 amino acids. Germline CDR1 MGHDK, CDR2 SYGVNS. The V gene lost 4 bases and the J gene lost 1 base, with 5 bases spanning the gap. As DNA, the CDR3 is TGTGCCAGCAGTGCAGGGTCTGGAAACACCATATATTTT. The encoded protein is CASSAGSGNTIYF.

The chain recombines TRBV7-9 with TRBJ2-1; maybe TRBD2 (5 bases). V dropped 4 bases and J dropped 7 bases, with 14 bases sitting between them. The CDR3 has 14 residues. The germline V gene encodes CDR1 SEHNR and CDR2 FQNEAQ (reference sequence). CDR3 sequence: CASSSPRRWNEQFF. CDR3 DNA: TGTGCCAGCAGCTCCCCCAGGAGGTGGAATGAGCAGTTCTTC.

The chain employs TRBV19 and TRBJ1-1; D unclear. This CDR3 spans 12 amino acids. The V gene lost 5 bases and the J gene lost 6 bases, with 10 bases spanning the gap. CDR1 is LNHDA and CDR2 is SQIVND in the germline V gene (reference sequence). Here the CDR3 DNA reads TGTGCCAGTAGTCAGCGGGTGGCTGAAGCTTTCTTT. Protein sequence: CASSQRVAEAFF.

The gene calls are TRBV7-6 and TRBJ2-3; TRBD2 matches at 11 bases. V dropped 5 bases and J dropped 2; count of bases not matched to a gene: 6. In germline, CDR1 is SGHVS, CDR2 FNYEAQ. The CDR3 consists of 16 residues. The CDR3 DNA reads as TGTGCCAGCAGCCCCCGACTAGCGGGGACCACAGATACGCAGTATTTT. Translated, it gives CASSPRLAGTTDTQYF.

The CDR3 DNA sequence: TGTGCCAGCAGCTTCGGGACAGGAGGCGAGCAGTACTTC. This gives the protein CASSFGTGGEQYF. The J gene is TRBJ2-7, the V gene TRBV7-2, with 8 bases lining up with TRBD1. Per the germline V gene, CDR1 is SGHTA and CDR2 is FQGNSA. This CDR3 has 13 amino acids. The V gene end was trimmed by 3 bases and the J gene end by 6 bases; junction bases not matched to a gene: 4.

The V and J genes are TRBV7-6 and TRBJ2-7; D is undetermined. This CDR3 region has 12 residues. Germline values: CDR1 SGHVS, CDR2 FNYEAQ. Trimming left V 4 bases short and J 7 bases short, with 11 bases between. The CDR3 protein is CASSSTAPEQYF. The CDR3 nucleotides read TGTGCCAGCAGCTCCACCGCGCCGGAGCAGTACTTC.

The gene calls are TRBV3-1 (or the pseudogene TRBV3-2) and TRBJ1-1; 7 nucleotides match TRBD1. Trimming removed 1 base from V and 7 bases from J; junction bases left unmatched: 3. The CDR3 is made up of 13 amino acids. CDR1 is LGHDT, CDR2 YNNKEL, per germline (reference sequence). For the CDR3, the DNA is TGTGCCAGCAGCCAAGGACAGGGTGTTGAAGCTTTCTTT. Translated: CASSQGQGVEAFF.

This rearrangement joins TRBV6-1 to TRBJ1-4; D is perhaps TRBD1 (6 bases). This CDR3 contains 15 residues. Trimming stripped 2 bases from V and 3 bases from J, with 10 bases between. The germline V gene encodes CDR1 MNHNS and CDR2 SASEGT. The CDR3 DNA reads TGTGCCAGCAGTGAACCAGGGGCCCCTAATGAAAAACTGTTTTTT. Its translation: CASSEPGAPNEKLFF.

The gene calls are TRBV4-3 and TRBJ1-5; D is possibly TRBD1 (5 bases). Germline V gene lookup returns CDR1 LGHNA and CDR2 YSLEER. This CDR3 region has 14 residues. Trimming pared 4 bases from V and 1 base from J, leaving 8 bases between. The CDR3 loop is CASSLQGSNQPQHF. The DNA of the CDR3 is TGCGCCAGCAGCCTCCAGGGCAGCAATCAGCCCCAGCATTTT.

This clone was counted once. The genes are TRBV7-9 and TRBJ2-3; tentative D call: TRBD1 (6 bases). V lost 1 base and J lost 2, with 7 bases in between. CDR3 size: 14 residues. Germline-derived CDR1 and CDR2 are SEHNR and FQNEAQ (reference sequence). The CDR3 protein is CASSLDRATDTQYF. The CDR3 region has the DNA TGTGCCAGCAGCTTAGACAGGGCCACAGATACGCAGTATTTT.

The V call is TRBV6-4, the J call TRBJ2-2; D may be TRBD2 (5 bases). The CDR3 is made up of 14 amino acids. V was trimmed by 5 bases and J by 4 bases, leaving 11 bases between them. Germline V lookup: CDR1 MRHNA, CDR2 SNTAGT. CDR3 sequence reads: CASSQEGTTGELFF. The DNA of the CDR3 is TGTGCCAGCAGTCAAGAGGGAACCACCGGGGAGCTGTTTTTT.

The CDR3 nucleotides read TGTGCCATCAGTGAGACAGGGGATAGCAATCAGCCCCAGCATTTT. This sequence encodes CAISETGDSNQPQHF. The rearrangement links TRBV10-3 to TRBJ1-5, with 7 bases identical to TRBD1. The CDR3 sequence is 15 residues long. With V trimmed by 2 bases and J by 0 bases, 1 base remained unmatched. Germline V gene data show CDR1 as ENHRY and CDR2 as SYGVKD.